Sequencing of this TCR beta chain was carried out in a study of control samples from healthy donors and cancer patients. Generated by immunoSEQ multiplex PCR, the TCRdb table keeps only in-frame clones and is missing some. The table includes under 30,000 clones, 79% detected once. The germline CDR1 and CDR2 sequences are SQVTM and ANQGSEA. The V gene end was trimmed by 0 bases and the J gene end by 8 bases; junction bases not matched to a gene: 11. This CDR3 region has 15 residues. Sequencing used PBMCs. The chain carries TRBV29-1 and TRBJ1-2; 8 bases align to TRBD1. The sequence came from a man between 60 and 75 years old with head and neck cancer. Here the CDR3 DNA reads TGCAGCGTTGAAGATCGTCAGGGGGCGGGAGGCGGCTACACCTTC. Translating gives CSVEDRQGAGGGYTF. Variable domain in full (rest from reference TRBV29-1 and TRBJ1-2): SAVISQKPSRDICQRGTSLTIQCQVDSQVTMMFWYRQQPGQSLTLIATANQGSEATYESGFVIDKFPISRPNLTFSTLTVSNMSPEDSSIYLCSVEDRQGAGGGYTFGSGTRLTVV.